This TCR beta chain was obtained from a study of blood T cell repertoires in COVID-19. The CDR3 runs to 14 residues. Germline V lookup: CDR1 SGDLS, CDR2 YYNGEE. V shed 4 bases, J shed 1 base, and the junction held 1 base outside the gene matches. Profiling relied on immunoSEQ multiplex PCR, and the TCRdb table lists in-frame clones only, not all of them. The data show 210,000 or so clones, approximately 84% seen once. The chain joins TRBV9 to TRBJ2-2; 7 nucleotides line up with TRBD1. Material for sequencing was peripheral blood. The clonotype originates from a woman in her 50s with active or convalescent COVID-19. CDR3 DNA sequence: TGTGCCAGCAGCTCAGGGGGGAACACCGGGGAGCTGTTTTTT. This codes for CASSSGGNTGELFF.